This entry lists 19 T cell receptor beta chains sequenced from one sample in a study of shared clonotypes between healthy human individuals. The assay was immunoSEQ multiplex PCR, and TCRdb's table has in-frame clones only and misses some. This repertoire shows roughly 2.2 million clones, about 92% found once; its top ten account for under 0.45%. Sequences were obtained from naive CD4+ T cells from PBMCs. The subset denotes: CD45RA+ positively selected. These receptors originate from a man between 18 and 29 years old in good health. Some clones in this sample may be carry-over from other donors' samples.

This clone turned up a few times. V is TRBV7-9 and J is TRBJ1-4; 9 bases match TRBD1. The junction had 5 bases not matched to a gene; V was cut back by 4 bases and J by 8 bases. Germline V lookup: CDR1 SEHNR, CDR2 FQNEAQ (reference sequence). The CDR3 is 14 amino acids. The CDR3: CASSSTGGIEKLFF. CDR3 nucleotides: TGTGCCAGCAGCTCCACAGGGGGCATAGAAAAACTGTTTTTT.

The chain couples TRBV6-5 to TRBJ1-1; D gene uncertain. CDR3 size: 13 residues. Germline assignment: CDR1 MNHEY and CDR2 SVGAGI. V lost 3 bases to trimming and J lost 11 bases, with 16 bases between them. The CDR3 here is CASSYRPDGRAFF. CDR3 DNA: TGTGCCAGCAGTTATAGACCGGACGGACGTGCTTTCTTT.

J is TRBJ2-1 and V is TRBV25-1, with a possible D match to TRBD2 (5 bases). Trimming took 2 bases from V and 2 from J, leaving 10 bases between them. From germline, CDR1 is MGHDK and CDR2 SYGVNS. The CDR3 consists of 15 residues. The CDR3 loop reads CASSEQSSAYNEQFF. The CDR3, as DNA: TGTGCCAGCAGTGAACAGAGTAGCGCCTACAATGAGCAGTTCTTC. The whole variable domain, remainder taken from reference TRBV25-1 and TRBJ2-1, is EADIYQTPRYLVIGTGKKITLECSQTMGHDKMYWYQQDPGMELHLIHYSYGVNSTEKGDLSSESTVSRIRTEHFPLTLESARPSHTSQYLCASSEQSSAYNEQFFGPGTRLTVL.

As concerns this clone: Other DNA sequences within the sample encode an identical CDR3. This chain uses TRBV5-1 with TRBJ2-7; 7 nucleotides align to TRBD1. Germline V gene lookup returns CDR1 SGHRS and CDR2 YFSETQ. The V gene end was trimmed by 0 bases and the J gene end by 2 bases; junction bases not matched to a gene: 2. The CDR3 contains 14 residues. The CDR3 DNA sequence: TGCGCCAGCAGCTTGGAGGGACAGACCTACGAGCAGTACTTC. Protein: CASSLEGQTYEQYF.

This clone was recorded once. The gene calls are TRBV10-2 and TRBJ2-1; a weak D match, TRBD1 (5 bases). The germline gives CDR1 WSHSY, CDR2 SAAADI. The CDR3 totals 14 residues. V lost 6 bases and J lost 5, with 14 bases in between. This CDR3 is CASRVAGLHNEQFF. The CDR3 DNA reads TGCGCCAGCAGAGTGGCAGGGTTGCACAATGAGCAGTTCTTC.

The J gene is TRBJ2-7, the V gene TRBV5-1; 7 bases are shared with TRBD2. CDR1 and CDR2 from the germline V gene are SGHRS and YFSETQ. The CDR3 has 14 residues. J lost 5 bases, V lost 4 bases, and 9 bases had no gene match. The CDR3 DNA reads TGCGCCAGCAGCCGTGGGACTACCCCGCACGAGCAGTACTTC. It is translated as CASSRGTTPHEQYF.

The rearrangement joins TRBV29-1 to TRBJ1-2; 9 bases are a match to TRBD1. V lost 1 base, J lost 8 bases, and 8 bases stayed unmatched. The CDR3 extends over 14 amino acids. Germline lookup yields CDR1 SQVTM and CDR2 ANQGSEA. The CDR3 reads CSVEGPGQGLGYTF. For the CDR3, the DNA is TGCAGCGTTGAAGGGCCGGGACAGGGACTGGGCTACACCTTC. Variable domain in full (rest from reference TRBV29-1 and TRBJ1-2): SAVISQKPSRDICQRGTSLTIQCQVDSQVTMMFWYRQQPGQSLTLIATANQGSEATYESGFVIDKFPISRPNLTFSTLTVSNMSPEDSSIYLCSVEGPGQGLGYTFGSGTRLTVV.

The chain combines TRBV28 with TRBJ1-2; unclear D gene. The V gene lost 6 bases and the J gene lost 10 bases, with 12 bases spanning the gap. The germline gives CDR1 MDHEN, CDR2 SYDVKM. The length of the CDR3 is 11 residues. The CDR3 here is CASRGPASYTF. Written as DNA, the CDR3 is TGTGCCAGCAGGGGTCCAGCCTCCTACACCTTC.

As for this clone: Different DNA sequences within this sample yield the same CDR3. The chain is built from TRBV5-1 and TRBJ2-5; tentatively, D is TRBD2 (5 bases). CDR3 size: 13 residues. Trimming removed 4 bases at V and 5 bases at J, with 12 bases between. Germline V gene data show CDR1 as SGHRS and CDR2 as YFSETQ. CDR3 DNA: TGCGCCAGCAGCCTTGGGCCGGGGGAGACCCAGTACTTC. Translation gives CASSLGPGETQYF.

A note on this clone: Within the sample, other DNA sequences also encode this same CDR3. CDR3 residues: CASSLGSYGYTF. Written as DNA, the CDR3 is TGTGCCAGCAGTTTGGGGTCATATGGCTACACCTTC. The rearrangement links TRBV28 to TRBJ1-2; D not certain. The V and J ends lost 3 bases and 5 bases respectively, with 7 bases between them. Looked up from germline, CDR1 is MDHEN and CDR2 is SYDVKM. The CDR3 totals 12 residues.

The chain is built from TRBV11-3 and TRBJ2-6; no firm D call. This CDR3 has 17 residues. Trimming took 5 bases from V and 5 from J, leaving 19 bases between them. From germline, CDR1 is SGHNT and CDR2 YENEEA. The CDR3 here is CASSLLSRQSRANVLTF. The CDR3 DNA reads TGTGCCAGCAGCCTCCTATCTCGACAAAGTCGGGCCAACGTCCTGACTTTC.

Points on this clone: The same CDR3 is also encoded by other DNA sequences in this sample. The chain carries TRBV4-3 and TRBJ2-2; 9 positions match TRBD2. Per germline, CDR1 LGHNA and CDR2 YSLEER. The CDR3 spans 16 residues. After removal of 1 base from V and 2 bases from J, the junction contained 2 bases not matched to a gene. CDR3 DNA sequence: TGCGCCAGCAGCCAAGCTAGCGGGACAAACACCGGGGAGCTGTTTTTT. Translated, it gives CASSQASGTNTGELFF.

The rearrangement links TRBV30 to TRBJ1-2, with D hard to call. V lost 0 bases and J 3 bases, leaving 17 bases between the germline ends. Germline CDR1 and CDR2: GTSNPN and SVGIG (reference sequence). The CDR3 consists of 16 residues. The CDR3 loop reads CAWSVHSLPTDYGYTF. CDR3 nucleotides: TGTGCCTGGAGTGTACACAGTCTCCCCACCGACTATGGCTACACCTTC.

This clone was detected only once. This chain links TRBV27 with TRBJ1-2; 7 bases are a match to TRBD1. V lost 4 bases to trimming and J lost 0 bases; unmatched junction nucleotides: 11. The CDR3 has 17 residues. CDR1 is MNHEY and CDR2 is SMNVEV in the germline V gene (reference sequence). The CDR3 DNA is TGTGCCAGCAGTTCCCTCTCGACAGGGTGGCCTAACTATGGCTACACCTTC. It yields the protein CASSSLSTGWPNYGYTF.

The chain couples TRBV10-3 to TRBJ2-2; D possibly matches TRBD1 or TRBD2 (5 bases each). Germline loops: CDR1 ENHRY, CDR2 SYGVKD. This CDR3 region has 15 residues. The V end lost 5 bases, the J end lost 0 bases, and 10 bases lay between the germline ends. The CDR3 nucleotides read TGTGCCATCAGTTCCGGGACGGCGAACACCGGGGAGCTGTTTTTT. This sequence encodes CAISSGTANTGELFF.

This clone was detected only once. The genes are TRBV2 and TRBJ2-5, with D perhaps TRBD2 (6 bases). V gave up 4 bases and J gave up 1 base, with 13 bases separating them. From germline, CDR1 is SNHLY and CDR2 FYNNEI. This CDR3 spans 15 amino acids. The CDR3, as DNA: TGTGCCAGCAGTGGGGGCGGGGCAGCCCAAGAGACCCAGTACTTC. This codes for CASSGGGAAQETQYF.

The gene calls are TRBV28 and TRBJ2-7; possible D gene TRBD1, 6 bases. CDR3 length: 13 residues. Germline CDR1 is MDHEN and CDR2 is SYDVKM. The V end was cut by 5 bases, the J end by 2 bases, with 10 bases between. CDR3 sequence: CASSQGGTYEQYF. The CDR3 region has the DNA TGTGCCAGCAGTCAAGGGGGAACCTACGAGCAGTACTTC.

V is TRBV18 and J is TRBJ2-5; D possibly matches TRBD1 or TRBD2 (5 bases each). V lost 2 bases, J lost 7 bases, and 14 bases lay in between. CDR1 is KGHSH and CDR2 is LQKENI in the germline V gene. CDR3 length: 14 residues. CDR3 region: CASSPTNDGGTQYF. CDR3 nucleotide sequence: TGTGCCAGCTCACCAACTAACGATGGGGGGACCCAGTACTTC.

The chain couples TRBV5-5 to TRBJ2-7; 13 bases line up with TRBD2. This CDR3 contains 16 residues. CDR1 and CDR2 (germline): SGHKS, YYEKEE (reference sequence). Unmatched junction bases numbered 5, after V lost 2 bases and J lost 3 bases. The CDR3 region has the DNA TGTGCCAGCAGCTTCAGACTAGCGGGAGGTAGCTACGAGCAGTACTTC. This sequence encodes CASSFRLAGGSYEQYF.